Detailed here is one T cell receptor (beta chain). How the authors handled the data: It was from reference gene primer amplification that nucleated cell counts were estimated. Measured with immunoSEQ multiplex PCR; TCRdb has only the in-frame clones, and not every one. The DNA was the basis for D and trimming; V, J and clone size are from that table. Of 300,000 to 400,000 clones in the sample, about 87% are singletons; the top ten hold about 2.3%. Germline CDR1 MNHEY, CDR2 SMNVEV (reference sequence). V was trimmed by 4 bases and J by 1 base, leaving 20 bases between them. The CDR3 is 19 residues long. This sample is part of a study of blood T cell repertoires in COVID-19. Study-wide context: Samples taken during acute and convalescent COVID-19 were collected in the United States, Italy and Spain.

Followed longitudinally, the Seattle patients had been enrolled during active infection. The TCR comes from a woman aged 60-75 years with COVID-19, enrolled during active disease. This sequence joins TRBV27 and TRBJ2-6; perhaps TRBD1 as D (5 bases). The sequenced sample was peripheral blood. The DNA of the CDR3 is TGTGCCAGCAGTTCCCTCCGACCGGTGCAGGGATCTGGGGCCAACGTCCTGACTTTC. It translates to CASSSLRPVQGSGANVLTF.